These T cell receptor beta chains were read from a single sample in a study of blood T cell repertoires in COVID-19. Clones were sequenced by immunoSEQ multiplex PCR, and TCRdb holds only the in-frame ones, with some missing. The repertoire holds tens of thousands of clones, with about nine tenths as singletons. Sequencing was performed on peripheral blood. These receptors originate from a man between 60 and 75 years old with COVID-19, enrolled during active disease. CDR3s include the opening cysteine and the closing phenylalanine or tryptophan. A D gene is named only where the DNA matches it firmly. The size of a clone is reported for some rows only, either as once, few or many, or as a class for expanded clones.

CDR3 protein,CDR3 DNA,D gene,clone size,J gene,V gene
CASSYSGRGFNSPLHF,TGTGCCAGCAGTTATTCGGGGCGGGGATTTAATTCACCCCTCCACTTT,-,-,TRBJ1-6,TRBV6-6
CASSVGTEKNIQYF,TGTGCCAGCAGCGTAGGAACAGAAAAAAACATTCAGTACTTC,-,-,TRBJ2-4,TRBV9
CASSRLGDSQETQYF,TGTGCCAGCAGCCGGTTGGGGGACAGTCAAGAGACCCAGTACTTC,TRBD1,-,TRBJ2-5,TRBV28
CAWSLDNGELFF,TGTGCCTGGAGTCTGGACAACGGGGAGCTGTTTTTT,-,once,TRBJ2-2,TRBV30
CASISTVPEAFF,TGTGCCAGCATCAGTACCGTCCCTGAAGCTTTCTTT,-,-,TRBJ1-1,TRBV6-5
CAWSVQALYSNQPQHF,TGTGCCTGGAGTGTGCAGGCGCTTTATAGCAATCAGCCCCAGCATTTT,-,once,TRBJ1-5,TRBV30
CASSQDREGEQFF,TGTGCCAGCAGCCAAGATCGGGAGGGGGAGCAGTTCTTC,TRBD2,-,TRBJ2-1,TRBV3-1/TRBV3-2
CASSLRGTEAFF,TGTGCCAGCAGTTTGCGGGGGACTGAAGCTTTCTTT,-,-,TRBJ1-1,TRBV12-3/TRBV12-4
CASSRGQGAYEQYF,TGCGCCAGCAGCCGGGGACAGGGGGCCTACGAGCAGTACTTC,TRBD1,-,TRBJ2-7,TRBV10-1
CASAGDLSVADEQFF,TGTGCCAGCGCCGGGGACCTCTCGGTAGCGGATGAGCAGTTCTTC,-,once,TRBJ2-1,TRBV6-5
CASSLSLSNQPQHF,TGTGCCAGCAGCTTAAGCCTGAGTAATCAGCCCCAGCATTTT,-,-,TRBJ1-5,TRBV5-8
CASSLDWRLAVQLEQFF,TGTGCCAGCAGCTTAGATTGGAGACTAGCGGTCCAATTGGAGCAGTTCTTC,TRBD2,-,TRBJ2-1,TRBV11-2
CASSLAIGGDTEAFF,TGCGCCAGCAGCTTGGCCATCGGCGGTGACACTGAAGCTTTCTTT,-,-,TRBJ1-1,TRBV5-1
CASSRGQGTYEQYF,TGTGCCAGCTCACGGGGACAGGGGACTTACGAGCAGTACTTC,TRBD1,once,TRBJ2-7,TRBV18
CASSLTGTSGRGEQYF,TGTGCCAGCAGCTTAACCGGGACTAGCGGGAGAGGCGAGCAGTACTTC,TRBD2,few,TRBJ2-7,TRBV7-2
CASSWGETGELFF,TGTGCCAGCAGTTGGGGGGAAACCGGGGAGCTGTTTTTT,-,-,TRBJ2-2,TRBV6-5
CASSRDISGNTIYF,TGTGCCAGCAGCCGGGACATCTCTGGAAACACCATATATTTT,-,-,TRBJ1-3,TRBV5-4
CASSPQGETQYF,TGTGCCAGCAGTCCTCAGGGAGAGACCCAGTACTTC,-,few,TRBJ2-5,TRBV12-3/TRBV12-4
CAIGLAGVKEQYF,TGTGCCATTGGACTAGCGGGAGTGAAAGAGCAGTACTTC,TRBD2,-,TRBJ2-7,TRBV10-3
CASSLAGYTDTQYF,TGTGCCAGCAGTCTAGCGGGATACACAGATACGCAGTATTTT,TRBD2,-,TRBJ2-3,TRBV2
CASSRGTTETQYF,TGTGCCAGCTCACGGGGGACAACAGAGACCCAGTACTTC,-,-,TRBJ2-5,TRBV18
CAISSGTGGTNEKLFF,TGTGCCATCAGTTCCGGGACAGGGGGGACTAATGAAAAACTGTTTTTT,TRBD1,-,TRBJ1-4,TRBV10-3
CASSQGWLQGSYEQYF,TGTGCCAGCAGCCAAGGGTGGTTACAGGGTTCCTACGAGCAGTACTTC,-,-,TRBJ2-7,TRBV14
CASSQERQNTEAFF,TGCGCCAGCAGCCAAGAGCGACAGAACACTGAAGCTTTCTTT,-,-,TRBJ1-1,TRBV4-1
CASSLKRGTEAFF,TGCGCCAGCAGCCTGAAACGGGGCACTGAAGCTTTCTTT,-,-,TRBJ1-1,TRBV4-3
CASSPSGVGTYEQYF,TGTGCCAGCAGCCCCTCGGGGGTGGGCACCTACGAGCAGTACTTC,-,-,TRBJ2-7,TRBV9
CASSNRRASGEETQYF,TGTGCCAGCAGCAACAGAAGGGCTAGCGGAGAAGAGACCCAGTACTTC,TRBD2,-,TRBJ2-5,TRBV9
CASRLGQNQPQHF,TGTGCCAGCAGACTAGGGCAAAATCAGCCCCAGCATTTT,-,many,TRBJ1-5,TRBV7-2
CASSDSTSGATDTQYF,TGTGCCAGCAGTGACTCCACTAGCGGAGCCACAGATACGCAGTATTTT,TRBD2,-,TRBJ2-3,TRBV6-4
CASKPLGGPTNTGELFF,TGTGCCAGCAAACCCTTGGGGGGGCCTACGAACACCGGGGAGCTGTTTTTT,-,-,TRBJ2-2,TRBV11-3
CASSLGTGDEQFF,TGTGCCAGCAGTTTGGGGACAGGGGATGAGCAGTTCTTC,TRBD1,few,TRBJ2-1,TRBV27
CASRATDTQYF,TGTGCCAGCAGAGCGACAGATACGCAGTATTTT,-,-,TRBJ2-3,TRBV7-9
CASSFEGDNSPLHF,TGCGCCAGCAGCTTCGAGGGGGATAATTCACCCCTCCACTTT,-,-,TRBJ1-6,TRBV5-1